Listed below are T cell receptor beta chains from one sample, sequenced in a study of shared clonotypes between healthy human individuals. The protocol was immunoSEQ multiplex PCR, while the TCRdb copy is restricted to in-frame clones and leaves out a portion. The sample shows about 2.4 million clones, under 95% of them seen only once. The specimen was naive CD4+ T cells from PBMCs. The receptors here all came from a man between 18 and 35 years old in good health. Some clones in this sample may be carry-over from other donors' samples. Each CDR3 is given with its conserved first and last residue. D genes are given only for firm matches. Rows may omit the clone size; those that give it use once, few, many or a size class.

J gene | V gene | D gene | clone size | CDR3 DNA | CDR3 protein
TRBJ2-1 | TRBV18 | - | - | TGTGCCAGCTCACCGGGGCAGGGACCTAATGAGCAGTTCTTC | CASSPGQGPNEQFF
TRBJ2-2 | TRBV5-1 | - | - | TGCGCCAGCAGCCTTAGACCCGAAGGCGAATCCGGGGAGCTGTTTTTT | CASSLRPEGESGELFF
TRBJ2-1 | TRBV2 | - | - | TGTGCCAGCAGTGAAGGAACTTACAATGAGCAGTTCTTC | CASSEGTYNEQFF
TRBJ1-1 | TRBV9 | - | few | TGTGCCAGCAGCGACACCCGGGGCACTGAAGCTTTCTTT | CASSDTRGTEAFF
TRBJ1-1 | TRBV6-5 | - | - | TGTGCCAGCGGAACTAAGGGTCTACTGAACACTGAAGCTTTCTTT | CASGTKGLLNTEAFF
TRBJ1-1 | TRBV7-6 | TRBD1 | - | TGTGCCAGCAGCTCCCAACCCAGGGGGCGGGACACTGAAGCTTTCTTT | CASSSQPRGRDTEAFF
TRBJ2-5 | TRBV5-6 | - | - | TGTGCCAGCAGCTTACAGGGGAGGGAAGAGACCCAGTACTTC | CASSLQGREETQYF
TRBJ1-2 | TRBV6-5 | - | once | TGTGCCAGCAATACAGGGATTGAAGGCTACACCTTC | CASNTGIEGYTF
TRBJ2-7 | TRBV5-1 | - | - | TGCGCCAGCAGCTTGGACAGGGCAGGCCACGAGCAGTACTTC | CASSLDRAGHEQYF
TRBJ2-7 | TRBV28 | TRBD2 | - | TGTGCCAGCAGTTTTACCCCTAGCGGGGACTGGAACTACGAGCAGTACTTC | CASSFTPSGDWNYEQYF
TRBJ2-7 | TRBV7-2 | TRBD1 | - | TGTGCCAGCAGCTTGGGACAGAGCGCCTACGAGCAGTACTTC | CASSLGQSAYEQYF
TRBJ2-7 | TRBV29-1 | - | - | TGCAGCGTGTATAGCCCCGGTGTTGACTACGAGCAGTACTTC | CSVYSPGVDYEQYF
TRBJ2-3 | TRBV11-2 | - | - | TGTGCCAGCAGCTTGAAAGTGACAGTTGGGGATACGCAGTATTTT | CASSLKVTVGDTQYF
TRBJ2-2 | TRBV28 | - | - | TGTGCCAGCAGCGGGAATCGGGGGAGAGGGACCGGGGAGCTGTTTTTT | CASSGNRGRGTGELFF
TRBJ1-1 | TRBV7-3 | - | once | TGTGCCAGCAGCTTGATGGGACCGCGGAACACTGAAGCTTTCTTT | CASSLMGPRNTEAFF
TRBJ2-3 | TRBV27 | - | - | TGTGCCAGCAGCCAACGACTCACAGATACGCAGTATTTT | CASSQRLTDTQYF
TRBJ2-5 | TRBV7-2 | - | - | TGTGCCAGCAGCTTGGGGTGGAACCTGCGAGAGACCCAGTACTTC | CASSLGWNLRETQYF
TRBJ2-1 | TRBV7-3 | TRBD2 | once | TGTGCCAGCAGCTTCGACGGGAGGAATGAGCAGTTCTTC | CASSFDGRNEQFF
TRBJ1-4 | TRBV6-1 | - | - | TGTGCCAGCAGTGTAGGAATAAATGAAAAACTGTTTTTT | CASSVGINEKLFF
TRBJ2-7 | TRBV11-3 | TRBD1 | - | TGTGCCAGCAGCCCCGACAGGGGCCACGAGCAGTACTTC | CASSPDRGHEQYF
TRBJ2-7 | TRBV6-1 | TRBD2 | - | TGTGCCAGCAGTGAGGGGGGGTACGAGCAGTACTTC | CASSEGGYEQYF
TRBJ1-1 | TRBV18 | - | - | TGTGCCAGCTCACTCCTCAAGGTGGGGTACACTGAAGCTTTCTTT | CASSLLKVGYTEAFF
TRBJ2-7 | TRBV7-3 | TRBD1 | - | TGTGCCAGCAGCTTAAGGGGACAGGGGGTCTACGAGCAGTACTTC | CASSLRGQGVYEQYF
TRBJ2-7 | TRBV4-3 | - | - | TGCGCCAGCAGCCAAGATCTATCCAGGACAAGACCCTACGAGCAGTACTTC | CASSQDLSRTRPYEQYF
TRBJ2-7 | TRBV7-2 | - | - | TGTGCCAGCAGCTTAGGGGCCCATGGGGAGCAGTACTTC | CASSLGAHGEQYF
TRBJ1-1 | TRBV5-1 | TRBD1 | once | TGCGCCAGCAGCTCAGGGGGCGGATTGAACACTGAAGCTTTCTTT | CASSSGGGLNTEAFF
TRBJ2-2 | TRBV28 | TRBD2 | - | TGTGCCAGCACTCTAGCGGGAGGTGACACCGGGGAGCTGTTTTTT | CASTLAGGDTGELFF
TRBJ2-1 | TRBV5-1 | TRBD2 | once | TGCGCTACCACTAGCGGGGGCTCAGCGTACAATGAGCAGTTCTTC | CATTSGGSAYNEQFF
TRBJ2-2 | TRBV7-2 | - | - | TGTGCCAGCAGCTTCTTGAACACCGGGGAGCTGTTTTTT | CASSFLNTGELFF
TRBJ1-1 | TRBV5-1 | - | - | TGCGCCAGCAGCTCCGGGACGGTGGGAACTGAAGCTTTCTTT | CASSSGTVGTEAFF
TRBJ2-5 | TRBV5-1 | - | - | TGCGCCAGCTCGATAGCCGGCGAGACCCAGTACTTC | CASSIAGETQYF
TRBJ2-7 | TRBV15 | - | - | TGTGCCACCAGAGGGGGGGCGTCCTACGAGCAGTACTTC | CATRGGASYEQYF
TRBJ2-5 | TRBV25-1 | - | - | TGTGCCAGCAGTGAATTCTTGGAGACCCAGTACTTC | CASSEFLETQYF
TRBJ1-1 | TRBV5-1 | TRBD1 | - | TGCGCCAGCAGACCACTGACAGGGGCGAACACTGAAGCTTTCTTT | CASRPLTGANTEAFF
TRBJ2-1 | TRBV5-1 | TRBD1 | - | TGCGCCAGCAGCCTATCCCCGGGACAGGGGAAGGCTGAGCAGTTCTTC | CASSLSPGQGKAEQFF
TRBJ2-1 | TRBV28 | - | once | TGTGCCAGCAGATCATACACGGCAGGCTCCTACAATGAGCAGTTCTTC | CASRSYTAGSYNEQFF
TRBJ2-1 | TRBV5-4 | - | - | TGTGCCAGCAGCTTGGATTCGGCAGGAAAGCAGTTCTTC | CASSLDSAGKQFF
TRBJ2-1 | TRBV28 | - | - | TGTGCCAGCAGTTTCGGAGGAGTTCAGTTCGATGAGCAGTTCTTC | CASSFGGVQFDEQFF
TRBJ2-1 | TRBV28 | TRBD1 | - | TGTGCCAGCAGTCCTACCGGGACAGGGCGATACAATGAGCAGTTCTTC | CASSPTGTGRYNEQFF
TRBJ2-1 | TRBV27 | TRBD1 | - | TGTGCCAGCAGTTTGGCCAACAGGGGGGTTACCTACAATGAGCAGTTCTTC | CASSLANRGVTYNEQFF
TRBJ2-5 | TRBV6-1 | - | once | TGTGCCAGCAGTGAATCCCGCGGGAAGGTGGAGACCCAGTACTTC | CASSESRGKVETQYF
TRBJ2-2 | TRBV28 | TRBD1 | - | TGTGCCAGCAGTTTGGTAGACAGGGGAGGCACCGGGGAGCTGTTTTTT | CASSLVDRGGTGELFF
TRBJ2-7 | TRBV6-5 | TRBD1 | - | TGTGCCAGCACCGGGACAGGGGATTACGAGCAGTACTTC | CASTGTGDYEQYF
TRBJ1-4 | TRBV6-5 | - | - | TGTGCCAGCAGCGACCGGGACGGAGATGAAAAACTGTTTTTT | CASSDRDGDEKLFF